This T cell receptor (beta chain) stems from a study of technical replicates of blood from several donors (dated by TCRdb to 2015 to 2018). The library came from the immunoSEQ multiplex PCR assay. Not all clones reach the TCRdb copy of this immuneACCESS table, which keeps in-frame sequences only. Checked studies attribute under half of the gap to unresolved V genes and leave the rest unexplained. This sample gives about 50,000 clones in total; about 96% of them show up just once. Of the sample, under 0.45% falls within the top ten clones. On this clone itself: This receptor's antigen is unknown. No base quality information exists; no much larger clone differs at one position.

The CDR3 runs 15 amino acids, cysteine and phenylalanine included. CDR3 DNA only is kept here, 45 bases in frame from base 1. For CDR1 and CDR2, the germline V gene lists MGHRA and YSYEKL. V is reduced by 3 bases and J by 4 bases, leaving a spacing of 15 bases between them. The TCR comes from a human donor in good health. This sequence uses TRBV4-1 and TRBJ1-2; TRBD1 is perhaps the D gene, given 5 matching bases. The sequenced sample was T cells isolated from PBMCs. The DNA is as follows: TGCGCCAGCAGCCAGGCCCCAGGGATAGGCTATGGCTACACCTTC. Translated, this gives CASSQAPGIGYGYTF.